These 14 T cell receptor beta chains share one sample of origin, sequenced in a study of glioma-infiltrating T cells after dendritic cell vaccination (dated by TCRdb to the mid-2010s). Receptor libraries were prepared by the immunoSEQ multiplex PCR assay. Held by TCRdb, this immuneACCESS table contains in-frame sequences only and omits some clones. Under half of the omission traces to an unresolved V gene where checked; the cause of the rest is unknown. This sample comprises 45,000 to 50,000 clones, over 75% of them detected only once. Jointly, the top ten make up approximately 10% of the sample. The input for sequencing was blood, taken before dendritic cell vaccination. The receptors were gathered from a human donor with glioblastoma.

CDR3 loop: CASSIVEDQETQYF. CDR3 bases: TGTGCCAGTAGTATAGTCGAGGACCAAGAGACCCAGTACTTC. The genes are TRBV19 and TRBJ2-5; D gene ambiguous. Germline V gene sequence: CDR1 LNHDA, CDR2 SQIVND (reference sequence). Trimming stripped 1 base from V and 0 bases from J, with 6 bases between. The CDR3 contains 14 residues.

The chain is built from TRBV11-3 and TRBJ2-7, with TRBD2 matching over 8 bases. This CDR3 is built from 16 residues. The V gene's germline CDR1 is SGHNT and CDR2 YENEEA. V shed 5 bases, J shed 4 bases, and the junction held 13 bases outside the gene matches. This CDR3 reads CASSTSGGGRNYEQYF. The CDR3 DNA sequence: TGTGCCAGCAGCACCAGCGGGGGAGGGAGGAATTACGAGCAGTACTTC. Filled out from reference TRBV11-3 and TRBJ2-7, the complete variable domain reads EAGVVQSPRYKIIEKKQPVAFWCNPISGHNTLYWYLQNLGQGPELLIRYENEEAVDDSQLPKDRFSAERLKGVDSTLKIQPAELGDSAVYLCASSTSGGGRNYEQYFGPGTRLTVT.

The chain is built from TRBV11-2 and TRBJ1-1, with 10 bases that match TRBD1. The V segment lost 4 bases and the J segment 0 bases; nucleotides outside the gene matches: 5. Per the germline V gene, CDR1 is SGHAT and CDR2 is FQNNGV. The CDR3 consists of 16 residues. The CDR3 loop is CASSSGTGVMNTEAFF. CDR3 DNA: TGTGCCAGCAGCTCCGGGACAGGGGTGATGAACACTGAAGCTTTCTTT. The full variable domain, rest sourced from reference TRBV11-2 and TRBJ1-1, is EAGVAQSPRYKIIEKRQSVAFWCNPISGHATLYWYQQILGQGPKLLIQFQNNGVVDDSQLPKDRFSAERLKGVDSTLKIQPAKLEDSAVYLCASSSGTGVMNTEAFFGQGTRLTVV.

The V and J genes are TRBV5-4 and TRBJ2-7; maybe TRBD2 (7 bases). V was cut by 4 bases and J by 3 bases, with 20 bases left in between. The CDR3 is 16 amino acids. Germline V CDR1 and CDR2: SGHNT, YYREEE (reference sequence). CDR3 in DNA: TGTGCCAGCAGCAACCTTCGGGGCGGGGGCAGCTACGAGCAGTACTTC. It codes for CASSNLRGGGSYEQYF.

This chain links TRBV18 with TRBJ2-5; 10 nucleotides line up with TRBD1. The J segment lost 4 bases and the V segment lost 1 base, leaving 6 bases of the junction unmatched. Germline V lookup: CDR1 KGHSH, CDR2 LQKENI. This CDR3 contains 16 residues. The CDR3 nucleotides are TGTGCCAGCTCACCACAGGACAGGGGGGCAGGAGAGACCCAGTACTTC. This codes for CASSPQDRGAGETQYF.

This chain joins TRBV6-1 and TRBJ2-7; possible D gene TRBD1, 6 bases. The CDR3 sequence is 14 residues long. V lost 6 bases and J lost 2, with 14 bases in between. CDR1 and CDR2 from the germline V gene are MNHNS and SASEGT. In DNA form, the CDR3 reads TGTGCCAGCAGATTACATAGGACAGCCTACGAGCAGTACTTC. Protein sequence: CASRLHRTAYEQYF.

The genes are TRBV7-9 and TRBJ1-5; 7 nucleotides match TRBD1. The germline CDR1 and CDR2 sequences are SEHNR and FQNEAQ (reference sequence). V lost 7 bases, J lost 3 bases, and 3 bases stayed unmatched. This CDR3 has 13 residues. This CDR3 reads CASTDRDNQPQHF. The CDR3 region has the DNA TGTGCCAGCACCGACAGGGACAATCAGCCCCAGCATTTT.

The V call is TRBV5-6, the J call TRBJ2-1, with 9 nucleotides matching TRBD1. This CDR3 comprises 15 residues. Unmatched junction bases numbered 8, after V lost 1 base and J lost 9 bases. The germline V gene has CDR1 SGHDT and CDR2 YYEEEE. Here the CDR3 DNA reads TGTGCCAGCAGCTTGCTGGGACAGGGAGTCGGTGAGCAGTTCTTC. Encoded protein: CASSLLGQGVGEQFF.

The DNA of the CDR3 is TGTGCCAGCAGTACAATAGCGGGGGGGCCTAGCACAGATACGCAGTATTTT. It is translated as CASSTIAGGPSTDTQYF. The V gene is TRBV2, the J gene TRBJ2-3; 11 nucleotides match TRBD2. This CDR3 contains 17 residues. CDR1 SNHLY and CDR2 FYNNEI come from the germline V gene. The trim removed 5 bases at V and 0 bases at J, leaving 7 bases unmatched.

The genes are TRBV7-2 and TRBJ1-2; maybe TRBD1 (6 bases). The V gene lost 4 bases and the J gene lost 3 bases, with 15 bases spanning the gap. The CDR3 loop spans 15 amino acids. CDR1 and CDR2 (germline): SGHTA, FQGNSA. CDR3 sequence reads: CASSSKWGQDYGYTF. Written as DNA, the CDR3 is TGTGCCAGCAGCTCCAAGTGGGGGCAAGACTATGGCTACACCTTC.

The V gene is TRBV19, the J gene TRBJ2-1, with 8 bases that match TRBD2. Unmatched junction bases numbered 15, after V lost 3 bases and J lost 8 bases. Germline assignment: CDR1 LNHDA and CDR2 SQIVND (reference sequence). The length of the CDR3 is 17 residues. The CDR3 sequence is CASSIVGGGTGRDEQFF. The CDR3 region has the DNA TGTGCCAGTAGTATCGTAGGCGGGGGGACCGGGCGGGATGAGCAGTTCTTC.

The chain combines TRBV19 with TRBJ1-2; TRBD1 agrees at 7 bases. The CDR3 extends over 14 amino acids. V lost 5 bases to trimming and J lost 8 bases; unmatched junction nucleotides: 11. In germline, CDR1 is LNHDA, CDR2 SQIVND (reference sequence). CDR3 protein: CASSPLTGFAGYTF. The CDR3 bases are TGTGCCAGTAGTCCCCTGACAGGGTTCGCGGGCTACACCTTC.

This clone was seen a single time. The chain couples TRBV5-6 to TRBJ2-4, with 8 bases aligning to TRBD2. Germline-derived CDR1 and CDR2 are SGHDT and YYEEEE. V shed 4 bases and J 6 bases; nucleotides not matched to a gene: 3. The CDR3 covers 13 residues. The CDR3 here is CASSRRGGNIQYF. The CDR3 DNA is TGTGCCAGCAGCCGCCGGGGGGGAAACATTCAGTACTTC.

The chain combines TRBV19 with TRBJ1-3; 8 bases line up with TRBD1. The CDR3 runs to 16 residues. V trimming: 4 bases; J trimming: 0 bases; junction bases outside the gene matches: 5. Per the germline V gene, CDR1 is LNHDA and CDR2 is SQIVND (reference sequence). Here the CDR3 reads CASSRDRPSSGNTIYF. The CDR3 coding sequence is TGTGCCAGTAGTAGGGACAGGCCGTCCTCTGGAAACACCATATATTTT.